This T cell receptor (beta chain) comes out of a study of T cells after yellow fever vaccination. V lost 4 bases to trimming and J lost 1 base, with 13 bases between them. The length of the CDR3 is 16 residues. Germline CDR1 and CDR2: LGHNA and YSLEER. A process of 5'RACE template switching, which added a universal primer site and UMIs, was used to make TCR cDNA. One entry per CDR3 protein, called by TCRdb with MiXCR from the 5' RACE reads. Here the sample spans about 580,000 distinct CDR3 sequences, 17% being singletons. Study results and caveats: A minor fraction of clonotypes spanned both CD4 and CD8 compartments.

In the case of this clonotype: Its specificity is unknown.

The chain recombines TRBV4-3 with TRBJ2-2; D gene unclear. This clonotype was sampled from a man between 18 and 35 years old who received the YFV17D yellow fever vaccine. The sample consisted of PBMCs, taken roughly 5 days after the first yellow fever vaccination. For the CDR3, the DNA is TGCGCCAGCAGCCCCCTCGGCGGCCAGAACACCGGGGAGCTGTTTTTT. It yields the protein CASSPLGGQNTGELFF.